This T cell receptor (beta chain) was found in a study of T cells in tuberculosis. General observations from the study: Smaller alpha distances in active tuberculosis partly reflected shorter CDR3-alpha lengths. GMM-specific TCRs were nearer to active tuberculosis alpha repertoires, suggesting expansion. Cases with active tuberculosis were adults, while controls were adolescents.

Trimming took 2 bases from V and 9 from J; bases not matched to a gene: 10. In germline, CDR1 is MGHDK, CDR2 SYGVNS. There are 16 residues in the CDR3. Some clones are missing from TCRdb's copy, which holds only in-frame ones; the method was immunoSEQ multiplex PCR. The profile shows roughly 32,000 clones, 95% to 96% of them singletons. As regards this clone: Its cognate antigen is unknown.

Unsorted cryopreserved PBMC were sequenced, averaging roughly 100,000 T cells per clinical donor. The sequence was obtained from a donor between 10 and 35 years old with latent tuberculosis or without tuberculosis infection. Sequencing was performed on PBMCs. The chain employs TRBV25-1 and TRBJ2-1; 10 nucleotides agree with TRBD1. The CDR3 sequence: CASSEGAWDRGVEQFF. In nucleotides, the CDR3 is TGTGCCAGCAGTGAAGGGGCTTGGGACAGGGGTGTTGAGCAGTTCTTC.